This TCR beta chain is drawn from a study of blood T cell repertoires in COVID-19. Study in general: Spain, Italy and the United States supplied samples that represented acute and convalescent COVID-19.

The CDR3 is 18 amino acids. The germline V gene encodes CDR1 SGHDT and CDR2 YYEEEE. J was trimmed by 1 base and V by 4 bases; bases with no gene match: 12. Some clones are missing from TCRdb's copy, which holds only in-frame ones; the method was immunoSEQ multiplex PCR. The repertoire holds approximately 70,000 clones, approximately 90% seen once, with roughly 3.6% in the top ten. This chain uses TRBV5-6 with TRBJ2-3, with 10 nucleotides matching TRBD2. This TCR was sampled from a man aged 65 to 85 with active COVID-19. Sequenced input: peripheral blood. CDR3 residues: CASSALGTSAGGTDTQYF. The CDR3 DNA reads as TGTGCCAGCAGCGCGCTCGGGACTAGCGCAGGGGGCACAGATACGCAGTATTTT. The full variable domain, completed using reference TRBV5-6 and TRBJ2-3, is DAGVTQSPTHLIKTRGQQVTLRCSPKSGHDTVSWYQQALGQGPQFIFQYYEEEERQRGNFPDRFSGHQFPNYSSELNVNALLLGDSALYLCASSALGTSAGGTDTQYFGPGTRLTVL.